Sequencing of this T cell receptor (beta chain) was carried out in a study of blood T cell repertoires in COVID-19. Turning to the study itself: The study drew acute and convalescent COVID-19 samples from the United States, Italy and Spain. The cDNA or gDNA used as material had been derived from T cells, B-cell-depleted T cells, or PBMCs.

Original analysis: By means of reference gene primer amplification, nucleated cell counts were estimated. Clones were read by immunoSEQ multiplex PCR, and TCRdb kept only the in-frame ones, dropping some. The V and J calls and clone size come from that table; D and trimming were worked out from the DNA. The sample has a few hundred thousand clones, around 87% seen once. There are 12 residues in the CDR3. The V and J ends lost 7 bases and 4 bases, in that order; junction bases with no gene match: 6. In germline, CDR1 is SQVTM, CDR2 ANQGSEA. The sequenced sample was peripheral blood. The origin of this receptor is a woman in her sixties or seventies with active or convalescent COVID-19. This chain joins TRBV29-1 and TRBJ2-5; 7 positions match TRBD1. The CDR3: CSGAAGGETQYF. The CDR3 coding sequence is TGCAGCGGGGCGGCAGGGGGAGAGACCCAGTACTTC.